This entry is about one T cell receptor beta chain. The antigen remains undetermined. V lost 4 bases to trimming and J lost 6 bases; unmatched junction nucleotides: 13. The CDR3 consists of 16 residues. From germline, CDR1 is SGHTA and CDR2 FQGNSA. 60 Vbeta and 13 Jbeta primers were used in PCR. Authors' methods: The authors later counted some 76 million unique TCR beta chains, some 11 million of them shared. Only in-frame clones appear in the TCRdb table, and some are missing; sequencing was by immunoSEQ multiplex PCR. The D gene and trimming were derived from the DNA, and the V and J assignments and clone size from that table. The sample carries tens of thousands of clones, roughly two thirds recorded once. The data were obtained in a study of cytomegalovirus exposure and HLA in healthy donors. Study results and limitations: It was reported that the classifier diagnosed cytomegalovirus status with high specificity and sensitivity in both the original and validation cohorts.

The V call is TRBV7-2, the J call TRBJ2-7; 9 bases are shared with TRBD2. The sequenced sample was PBMCs. The receptor was derived from a male donor in good health and CMV-seropositive. CDR3: CASSYIAGASLIEQYF. The CDR3 DNA is TGTGCCAGCAGCTATATAGCGGGAGCCTCATTAATCGAGCAGTACTTC. The whole variable domain, filled in from reference TRBV7-2 and TRBJ2-7, reads GAGVSQSPSNKVTEKGKDVELRCDPISGHTALYWYRQSLGQGLEFLIYFQGNSAPDKSGLPSDRFSAERTGGSVSTLTIQRTQQEDSAVYLCASSYIAGASLIEQYFGPGTRLTVT.